Presented here are 20 T cell receptor beta chains from one specimen sequenced in a study of blood T cell repertoires in COVID-19. The table came from immunoSEQ multiplex PCR; TCRdb's copy has only in-frame clones and leaves some out. The sample lists approximately 200,000 clones; 87% were seen once. Sequencing was done on a sample of PBMCs or T cells enriched from blood (not recorded which). The source is a man aged 25 to 40 who had recovered from COVID-19.

The chain recombines TRBV6-6 with TRBJ1-1; TRBD1 is a possible D gene (6 bases). The CDR3 spans 13 residues. Germline values: CDR1 MNHNY, CDR2 SVGAGI (reference sequence). The V end lost 4 bases, the J end lost 11 bases, and 17 bases lay between the germline ends. The CDR3 is CASSSGGGREAFF. For the CDR3, the DNA is TGTGCCAGCAGTTCCGGGGGGGGGCGAGAGGCTTTCTTT.

This rearrangement joins TRBV18 to TRBJ1-2; 7 bases are a match to TRBD1. The ends lost 3 bases at V and 12 bases at J; junction bases unmatched: 13. CDR3 length: 14 amino acids. CDR1 and CDR2 (germline): KGHSH, LQKENI. CDR3 residues: CASSPVGQDHYNTF. CDR3 in DNA: TGTGCCAGCTCACCCGTAGGACAGGACCACTATAACACCTTC. Filled out from reference TRBV18 and TRBJ1-2, the complete variable domain reads NAGVMQNPRHLVRRRGQEARLRCSPMKGHSHVYWYRQLPEEGLKFMVYLQKENIIDESGMPKERFSAEFPKEGPSILRIQQVVRGDSAAYFCASSPVGQDHYNTFGSGTRLTVV.

The chain recombines TRBV24-1 with TRBJ2-2; 8 bases are shared with TRBD2. The V gene's germline CDR1 is KGHDR and CDR2 SFDVKD. There are 13 residues in the CDR3. The junction had 3 bases not matched to a gene; V was cut back by 9 bases and J by 4 bases. The CDR3 nucleotides are TGTGCCACCTCGGGAGGGCCCACCGGGGAGCTGTTTTTT. Its protein product is CATSGGPTGELFF.

This clone has a single count. The chain employs TRBV9 and TRBJ2-5; TRBD2 aligns across 13 bases. The CDR3 totals 18 residues. Germline CDR1 reads SGDLS; CDR2 reads YYNGEE. The J segment lost 1 base and the V segment lost 4 bases, leaving 10 bases of the junction unmatched. The chain's CDR3 is CASSQGTSGNQPQETQYF. DNA for the CDR3: TGTGCCAGCAGCCAAGGGACTAGCGGGAACCAACCCCAAGAGACCCAGTACTTC.

The chain combines TRBV30 with TRBJ1-6, with 9 positions matching TRBD1. Trimming took 5 bases from V and 12 from J; bases not matched to a gene: 5. From germline, CDR1 is GTSNPN and CDR2 SVGIG (reference sequence). The CDR3 is made up of 12 amino acids. CDR3 nucleotides: TGTGCCTGGGCGGGACAGGGCGGACCCCTCCACTTT. This translates into CAWAGQGGPLHF.

The V gene is TRBV5-5, the J gene TRBJ2-3; 7 nucleotides line up with TRBD1. CDR3 size: 14 residues. CDR1 SGHKS and CDR2 YYEKEE come from the germline V gene (reference sequence). Trimming at V came to 3 bases and at J to 1 base, leaving 2 bases not matched to a gene. CDR3: CASSWGTGTDTQYF. CDR3 nucleotide sequence: TGTGCCAGCAGCTGGGGGACAGGCACAGATACGCAGTATTTT. The full variable domain, completed using reference TRBV5-5 and TRBJ2-3, is DAGVTQSPTHLIKTRGQQVTLRCSPISGHKSVSWYQQVLGQGPQFIFQYYEKEERGRGNFPDRFSARQFPNYSSELNVNALLLGDSALYLCASSWGTGTDTQYFGPGTRLTVL.

The CDR3 coding sequence is TGTGCCAGCAGAACGACAGGGATACACTACGAGCAGTACTTC. It translates to CASRTTGIHYEQYF. This chain connects TRBV28 to TRBJ2-7; 7 nucleotides match TRBD1. Germline CDR1 reads MDHEN; CDR2 reads SYDVKM. The CDR3 length is 14 residues. The V gene end was trimmed by 6 bases and the J gene end by 3 bases; junction bases not matched to a gene: 8.

The CDR3 nucleotides are TGTGCCAGCAGCCTTTCCAGGGGAGGGACTGAAGCTTTCTTT. It translates to CASSLSRGGTEAFF. The rearrangement uses TRBV4-2 and TRBJ1-1, with D perhaps matching TRBD1 (6 bases). Germline CDR1 is LGHNA and CDR2 is YNFKEQ. This CDR3 is built from 14 residues. Deletions cut 4 bases from V and 5 bases from J, with 14 bases between.

The chain employs TRBV25-1 and TRBJ2-4, with 9 positions matching TRBD1. The CDR3 totals 15 residues. The germline V gene encodes CDR1 MGHDK and CDR2 SYGVNS. V trimming: 1 base; J trimming: 4 bases; junction bases outside the gene matches: 2. The CDR3 reads CASSESGTGKNIQYF. The CDR3 DNA reads TGTGCCAGCAGTGAATCGGGGACAGGGAAAAACATTCAGTACTTC. Full variable domain (rest looked up from reference TRBV25-1 and TRBJ2-4): EADIYQTPRYLVIGTGKKITLECSQTMGHDKMYWYQQDPGMELHLIHYSYGVNSTEKGDLSSESTVSRIRTEHFPLTLESARPSHTSQYLCASSESGTGKNIQYFGAGTRLSVL.

The chain couples TRBV11-2 to TRBJ1-4; 7 nucleotides match TRBD1. With V trimmed by 5 bases and J by 17 bases, 14 bases remained unmatched. The germline CDR1 and CDR2 sequences are SGHAT and FQNNGV. CDR3 size: 13 residues. CDR3 in amino acids: CASSPYTRDRFFF. CDR3 nucleotides: TGTGCCAGCAGCCCTTATACCCGGGACAGATTCTTTTTT.

The chain recombines TRBV27 with TRBJ1-2; D is possibly TRBD1 (5 bases). CDR3 length: 14 residues. Deletions cut 7 bases from V and 2 bases from J, with 14 bases between. The germline V gene has CDR1 MNHEY and CDR2 SMNVEV (reference sequence). The CDR3 loop is CASTRTQGNYGYTF. In nucleotides, the CDR3 is TGTGCCAGCACTCGAACCCAGGGAAACTATGGCTACACCTTC.

V is TRBV7-2 and J is TRBJ2-1; 9 bases fit TRBD2. The CDR3 length is 14 residues. Trimming removed 5 bases from V and 8 bases from J; junction bases left unmatched: 7. Per the germline V gene, CDR1 is SGHTA and CDR2 is FQGNSA. The CDR3 DNA reads TGTGCCAGCAGCCCGGGACTAGCTTTTTATGAGCAGTTCTTC. Residues: CASSPGLAFYEQFF.

As regards this clone: The junction departs from germline at one end; a sequencing error may be responsible. The rearrangement joins TRBV3-1 (or the pseudogene TRBV3-2) to TRBJ1-2; tentatively, D is TRBD1 (5 bases). This CDR3 has 12 amino acids. Germline V lookup: CDR1 LGHDT, CDR2 YNNKEL (reference sequence). The CDR3 sequence: CASSQGGTLGAF. As DNA, the CDR3 is TGTGCCAGCAGCCAAGGCGGGACCCTCGGCGCCTTC.

This chain links TRBV9 with TRBJ2-5; 8 bases are a match to TRBD2. This CDR3 has 14 residues. V gave up 3 bases and J gave up 2 bases; unmatched junction bases: 3. Germline loops: CDR1 SGDLS, CDR2 YYNGEE. CDR3 DNA sequence: TGTGCCAGCAGCGCTAGCGGGCTACAAGAGACCCAGTACTTC. As protein: CASSASGLQETQYF.

The chain carries TRBV10-3 and TRBJ1-2; 7 nucleotides agree with TRBD1. The CDR3 runs to 13 residues. V shed 10 bases and J 8 bases; nucleotides not matched to a gene: 13. Per the germline V gene, CDR1 is ENHRY and CDR2 is SYGVKD. CDR3 region: CATQETGLGGYTF. The CDR3 bases are TGTGCCACCCAGGAGACAGGGTTAGGGGGCTACACCTTC.

V and J are TRBV29-1 and TRBJ1-1; a weak D match, TRBD1 (5 bases). The CDR3 sequence is 13 residues long. The germline V gene has CDR1 SQVTM and CDR2 ANQGSEA. V dropped 3 bases and J dropped 6 bases, with 14 bases sitting between them. This CDR3 is CSVDGGKFSEAFF. The CDR3 DNA is TGCAGCGTTGACGGGGGGAAATTTTCTGAAGCTTTCTTT.

This clone was seen once. The gene calls are TRBV2 and TRBJ1-2, with no clear D. This CDR3 has 12 residues. Germline-derived CDR1 and CDR2 are SNHLY and FYNNEI. The V end was cut by 6 bases, the J end by 6 bases, with 11 bases between. The CDR3 loop is CASRIIGNGYTF. As DNA, the CDR3 is TGTGCCAGCAGGATAATCGGGAATGGCTACACCTTC. The full variable domain, with the rest looked up from reference TRBV2 and TRBJ1-2, is EPEVTQTPSHQVTQMGQEVILRCVPISNHLYFYWYRQILGQKVEFLVSFYNNEISEKSEIFDDQFSVERPDGSNFTLKIRSTKLEDSAMYFCASRIIGNGYTFGSGTRLTVV.

The J gene is TRBJ2-7, the V gene TRBV3-1 (or the pseudogene TRBV3-2); possible D gene TRBD1, 5 bases. Germline loops: CDR1 LGHDT, CDR2 YNNKEL (reference sequence). The CDR3 spans 13 residues. The V and J ends lost 7 bases and 5 bases respectively, with 15 bases between them. CDR3 amino acids: CASTSGRAHEQYF. The CDR3 DNA reads TGTGCCAGCACCTCAGGCAGGGCCCACGAGCAGTACTTC.

V and J are TRBV5-1 and TRBJ1-3; D gene ambiguous. V was pared by 0 bases and J by 3 bases, with 10 bases between. The CDR3 spans 15 residues. Germline CDR1 and CDR2: SGHRS and YFSETQ. CDR3 region: CASSLAPTYGNTIYF. The DNA of the CDR3 is TGCGCCAGCAGCTTGGCCCCTACGTATGGAAACACCATATATTTT.

The V and J genes are TRBV11-3 and TRBJ1-1; no clear D. The germline V gene encodes CDR1 SGHNT and CDR2 YENEEA. V lost 0 bases and J 7 bases, leaving 9 bases between the germline ends. The CDR3 has 13 residues. This CDR3 is CASSLDLGGEAFF. CDR3 DNA sequence: TGTGCCAGCAGCTTAGATTTGGGAGGTGAAGCTTTCTTT.